The rows below give T cell receptor beta chains drawn from one sample of a study of somatic mutations in cytotoxic T cells in rheumatoid arthritis. TCRdb's copy holds only in-frame clones and misses some; the assay was immunoSEQ multiplex PCR. The sample lists fewer than 25,000 clones; more than 65% were seen once. The specimen sequenced was CD8+ T cells sorted from blood. The source of these receptors is an adult with rheumatoid arthritis. Both conserved end residues are part of each CDR3. D genes are given only for firm matches. Not every row has a clone size; where given, it reads once, few, many or a size class.

CDR3aa: CASRDRGNQPQHF
CDR3nt: TGTGCCAGCAGGGACAGGGGCAATCAGCCCCAGCATTTT
abundance: NA
j_gene: TRBJ1-5
v_gene: TRBV6-6
d_gene: TRBD1

CDR3aa: CASSLMNTEAFF
CDR3nt: TGTGCCAGCAGCCTGATGAACACTGAAGCTTTCTTT
abundance: NA
j_gene: TRBJ1-1
v_gene: TRBV11-2
d_gene: NA

CDR3aa: CASSFDGYTF
CDR3nt: TGTGCCAGCAGTTTTGATGGCTACACCTTC
abundance: few
j_gene: TRBJ1-2
v_gene: TRBV28
d_gene: NA

CDR3aa: CAWSRTSGSDEQYF
CDR3nt: TGTGCCTGGAGCAGGACTAGCGGGAGCGATGAGCAGTACTTC
abundance: once
j_gene: TRBJ2-7
v_gene: TRBV30
d_gene: TRBD2

CDR3aa: CASSYYGSYEQYF
CDR3nt: TGTGCCAGCAGTTACTACGGGAGCTACGAGCAGTACTTC
abundance: few
j_gene: TRBJ2-7
v_gene: TRBV6-5
d_gene: NA

CDR3aa: CASTARGLNTEAFF
CDR3nt: TGTGCCAGCACCGCCCGGGGATTGAACACTGAAGCTTTCTTT
abundance: NA
j_gene: TRBJ1-1
v_gene: TRBV27
d_gene: NA

CDR3aa: CASSVGDSYEQYF
CDR3nt: TGTGCCAGCAGCGTAGGAGACTCCTACGAGCAGTACTTC
abundance: once
j_gene: TRBJ2-7
v_gene: TRBV9
d_gene: NA

CDR3aa: CASSLDRDLYNSPLHF
CDR3nt: TGCGCCAGCAGCCTAGACAGGGACCTTTATAATTCACCCCTCCACTTT
abundance: NA
j_gene: TRBJ1-6
v_gene: TRBV4-3
d_gene: TRBD1

CDR3aa: CASSYSTTGAYGYTF
CDR3nt: TGTGCCAGCAGTTACTCTACGACAGGGGCCTATGGCTACACCTTC
abundance: NA
j_gene: TRBJ1-2
v_gene: TRBV6-5
d_gene: TRBD1

CDR3aa: CASSQGQGNTGELFF
CDR3nt: TGCGCCAGCAGCCAGGGACAGGGGAACACCGGGGAGCTGTTTTTT
abundance: NA
j_gene: TRBJ2-2
v_gene: TRBV4-3
d_gene: TRBD1

CDR3aa: CASRPRGGPLEQYF
CDR3nt: TGTGCCAGCAGGCCCCGGGGAGGGCCGCTCGAGCAGTACTTC
abundance: NA
j_gene: TRBJ2-7
v_gene: TRBV11-2
d_gene: TRBD2

CDR3aa: CASSVFGTGGYEQYF
CDR3nt: TGTGCCAGCAGTGTTTTTGGGACAGGGGGGTACGAGCAGTACTTC
abundance: NA
j_gene: TRBJ2-7
v_gene: TRBV2
d_gene: TRBD1

CDR3aa: CASSLVEGQGAYEQYF
CDR3nt: TGCGCCAGCAGCCTCGTCGAGGGACAGGGGGCGTACGAGCAGTACTTC
abundance: NA
j_gene: TRBJ2-7
v_gene: TRBV4-1
d_gene: TRBD1

CDR3aa: CASSQRGDPPYNEQFF
CDR3nt: TGTGCCAGCAGCCAGAGGGGGGACCCCCCCTACAATGAGCAGTTCTTC
abundance: few
j_gene: TRBJ2-1
v_gene: TRBV4-2
d_gene: NA

CDR3aa: CASSPGSYEQYF
CDR3nt: TGTGCCAGTAGTCCAGGCTCCTACGAGCAGTACTTC
abundance: NA
j_gene: TRBJ2-7
v_gene: TRBV19
d_gene: NA

CDR3aa: CASSGSGGANEQFF
CDR3nt: TGTGCCAGCAGTGGTAGCGGGGGGGCCAATGAGCAGTTCTTC
abundance: NA
j_gene: TRBJ2-1
v_gene: TRBV7-8
d_gene: TRBD2

CDR3aa: CASSLVGARDRGLDEQYF
CDR3nt: TGTGCCAGCAGCTTAGTCGGGGCCCGGGACAGGGGGCTGGACGAGCAGTACTTC
abundance: NA
j_gene: TRBJ2-7
v_gene: TRBV7-6
d_gene: TRBD1

CDR3aa: CASSQKRVGGTDTQYF
CDR3nt: TGTGCCAGCAGCCAAAAGAGAGTGGGGGGCACAGATACGCAGTATTTT
abundance: NA
j_gene: TRBJ2-3
v_gene: TRBV4-2
d_gene: NA

CDR3aa: CASSLAGGPFYEQYF
CDR3nt: TGTGCCAGCAGTTTAGCGGGAGGGCCTTTCTACGAGCAGTACTTC
abundance: NA
j_gene: TRBJ2-7
v_gene: TRBV11-2
d_gene: TRBD2

CDR3aa: CASSVGADASYEQYF
CDR3nt: TGTGCCAGCAGCGTAGGGGCCGATGCCTCCTACGAGCAGTACTTC
abundance: NA
j_gene: TRBJ2-7
v_gene: TRBV9
d_gene: NA

CDR3aa: CASSEDRWNEQFF
CDR3nt: TGTGCCAGCAGTGAGGACAGATGGAATGAGCAGTTCTTC
abundance: once
j_gene: TRBJ2-1
v_gene: TRBV25-1
d_gene: NA

CDR3aa: CASSPRRVGTDTQYF
CDR3nt: TGTGCCAGCAGTCCTCGTCGAGTTGGCACAGATACGCAGTATTTT
abundance: NA
j_gene: TRBJ2-3
v_gene: TRBV28
d_gene: NA

CDR3aa: CASSPTSERHEQYF
CDR3nt: TGTGCCAGCAGCCCGACTAGCGAGCGGCACGAGCAGTACTTC
abundance: NA
j_gene: TRBJ2-7
v_gene: TRBV6-5
d_gene: TRBD2

CDR3aa: CASSQVTGGGGYTF
CDR3nt: TGTGCCAGCAGCCAAGTGACAGGGGGCGGCGGCTACACCTTC
abundance: NA
j_gene: TRBJ1-2
v_gene: TRBV4-2
d_gene: TRBD1

CDR3aa: CASSQGLAGGPDTQYF
CDR3nt: TGCGCCAGCAGCCAGGGACTAGCGGGAGGGCCAGATACGCAGTATTTT
abundance: NA
j_gene: TRBJ2-3
v_gene: TRBV4-1
d_gene: TRBD2

CDR3aa: CASSQPSRTEAFF
CDR3nt: TGCGCCAGCAGCCAACCCTCTCGGACTGAAGCTTTCTTT
abundance: NA
j_gene: TRBJ1-1
v_gene: TRBV4-1
d_gene: NA

CDR3aa: CASSWTGGGRNTEAFF
CDR3nt: TGCGCCAGCAGCTGGACCGGCGGGGGCCGCAACACTGAAGCTTTCTTT
abundance: NA
j_gene: TRBJ1-1
v_gene: TRBV5-1
d_gene: NA

CDR3aa: CASSKENRDYGYTF
CDR3nt: TGTGCCAGCAGCAAAGAAAACAGGGACTATGGCTACACCTTC
abundance: NA
j_gene: TRBJ1-2
v_gene: TRBV21-1
d_gene: NA

CDR3aa: CASSPRGTNTEAFF
CDR3nt: TGTGCCAGCAGCCCTAGGGGGACTAACACTGAAGCTTTCTTT
abundance: few
j_gene: TRBJ1-1
v_gene: TRBV11-2
d_gene: NA

CDR3aa: CASSYSWSYEQYF
CDR3nt: TGTGCCAGCAGTTACTCTTGGAGCTACGAGCAGTACTTC
abundance: once
j_gene: TRBJ2-7
v_gene: TRBV6-6
d_gene: NA

CDR3aa: CASSFGLGPGNEQFF
CDR3nt: TGTGCCAGCAGCTTTGGTCTTGGACCGGGAAACGAGCAGTTCTTC
abundance: NA
j_gene: TRBJ2-1
v_gene: TRBV7-3
d_gene: NA

CDR3aa: CASSFPGRVYEQYF
CDR3nt: TGTGCCAGCAGCTTCCCCGGCAGGGTTTACGAGCAGTACTTC
abundance: NA
j_gene: TRBJ2-7
v_gene: TRBV5-5
d_gene: NA

CDR3aa: CASSRSTGELFF
CDR3nt: TGCGCCAGCAGCCGATCCACCGGGGAGCTGTTTTTT
abundance: NA
j_gene: TRBJ2-2
v_gene: TRBV4-1
d_gene: NA

CDR3aa: CASSPRTGSTDTQYF
CDR3nt: TGTGCCAGCAGCCCGCGGACAGGAAGCACAGATACGCAGTATTTT
abundance: NA
j_gene: TRBJ2-3
v_gene: TRBV7-9
d_gene: TRBD1

CDR3aa: CASRNSKTYEQYF
CDR3nt: TGTGCCAGCAGGAACAGCAAAACCTACGAGCAGTACTTC
abundance: NA
j_gene: TRBJ2-7
v_gene: TRBV6-5
d_gene: NA

CDR3aa: CASSYPETGPYTEAFF
CDR3nt: TGTGCCAGCAGCTACCCAGAGACAGGGCCATACACTGAAGCTTTCTTT
abundance: NA
j_gene: TRBJ1-1
v_gene: TRBV7-9
d_gene: TRBD1

CDR3aa: CASSIVGSRETQYF
CDR3nt: TGTGCCAGTAGTATAGTGGGATCGAGAGAGACCCAGTACTTC
abundance: NA
j_gene: TRBJ2-5
v_gene: TRBV19
d_gene: NA

CDR3aa: CASSYSGRFQETQYF
CDR3nt: TGTGCCAGCAGTTACTCCGGGAGGTTCCAAGAGACCCAGTACTTC
abundance: few
j_gene: TRBJ2-5
v_gene: TRBV6-5
d_gene: TRBD2

CDR3aa: CASSYGGDRRNQPQHF
CDR3nt: TGTGCCAGCAGCTACGGGGGGGACAGAAGGAATCAGCCCCAGCATTTT
abundance: few
j_gene: TRBJ1-5
v_gene: TRBV7-8
d_gene: TRBD1

CDR3aa: CASSIRGTSGSNEQYF
CDR3nt: TGTGCCAGCAGCATTAGGGGGACTAGCGGGAGTAACGAGCAGTACTTC
abundance: NA
j_gene: TRBJ2-7
v_gene: TRBV5-4
d_gene: TRBD2